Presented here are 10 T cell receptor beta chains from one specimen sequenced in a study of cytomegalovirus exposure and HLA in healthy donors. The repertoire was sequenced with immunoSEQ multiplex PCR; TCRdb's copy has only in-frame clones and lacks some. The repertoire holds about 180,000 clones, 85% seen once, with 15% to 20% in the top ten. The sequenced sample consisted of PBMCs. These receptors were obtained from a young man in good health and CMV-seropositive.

The chain's CDR3 is CASSADSSSYEQYF. The DNA of the CDR3 is TGTGCCAGCAGCGCCGACTCGAGCTCCTACGAGCAGTACTTC. V is TRBV9 and J is TRBJ2-7, with D hard to call. Germline V gene data show CDR1 as SGDLS and CDR2 as YYNGEE. V was trimmed by 3 bases and J by 0 bases, leaving 10 bases between them. The CDR3 is made up of 14 amino acids.

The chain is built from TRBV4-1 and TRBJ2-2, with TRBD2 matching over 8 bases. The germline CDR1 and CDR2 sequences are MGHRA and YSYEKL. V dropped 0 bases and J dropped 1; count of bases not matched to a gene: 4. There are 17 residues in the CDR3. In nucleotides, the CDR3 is TGCGCCAGCAGCCAAGATATGCTAGCGGGGAACACCGGGGAGCTGTTTTTT. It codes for CASSQDMLAGNTGELFF.

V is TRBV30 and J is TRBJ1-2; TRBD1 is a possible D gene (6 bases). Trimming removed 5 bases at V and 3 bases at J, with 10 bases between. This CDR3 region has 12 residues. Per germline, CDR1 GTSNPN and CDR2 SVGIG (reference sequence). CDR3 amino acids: CAWDRIYYGYTF. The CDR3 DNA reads TGTGCCTGGGACAGGATCTACTATGGCTACACCTTC. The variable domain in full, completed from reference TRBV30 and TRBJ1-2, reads SQTIHQWPATLVQPVGSPLSLECTVEGTSNPNLYWYRQAAGRGLQLLFYSVGIGQISSEVPQNLSASRPQDRQFILSSKKLLLSDSGFYLCAWDRIYYGYTFGSGTRLTVV.

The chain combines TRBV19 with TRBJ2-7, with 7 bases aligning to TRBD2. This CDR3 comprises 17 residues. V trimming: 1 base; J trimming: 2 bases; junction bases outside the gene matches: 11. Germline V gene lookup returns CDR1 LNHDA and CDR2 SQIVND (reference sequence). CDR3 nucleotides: TGTGCCAGTAGTATAGCCAACTGGGGGGGGACCCCCTACGAGCAGTACTTC. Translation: CASSIANWGGTPYEQYF.

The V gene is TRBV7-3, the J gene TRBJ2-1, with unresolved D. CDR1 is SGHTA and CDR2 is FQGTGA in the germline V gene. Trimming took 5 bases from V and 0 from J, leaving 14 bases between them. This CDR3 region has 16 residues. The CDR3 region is CASSPQEGSSYNEQFF. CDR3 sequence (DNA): TGTGCCAGCAGCCCCCAGGAAGGTAGCTCCTACAATGAGCAGTTCTTC. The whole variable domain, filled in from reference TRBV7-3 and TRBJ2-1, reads GAGVSQTPSNKVTEKGKYVELRCDPISGHTALYWYRQSLGQGPEFLIYFQGTGAADDSGLPNDRFFAVRPEGSVSTLKIQRTERGDSAVYLCASSPQEGSSYNEQFFGPGTRLTVL.

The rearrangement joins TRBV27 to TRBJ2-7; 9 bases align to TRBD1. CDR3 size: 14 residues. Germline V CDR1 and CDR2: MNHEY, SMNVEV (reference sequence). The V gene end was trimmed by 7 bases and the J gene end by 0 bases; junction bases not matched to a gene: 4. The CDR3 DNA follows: TGTGCCAGCAAAGGGACAGGGAACTCCTACGAGCAGTACTTC. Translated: CASKGTGNSYEQYF.

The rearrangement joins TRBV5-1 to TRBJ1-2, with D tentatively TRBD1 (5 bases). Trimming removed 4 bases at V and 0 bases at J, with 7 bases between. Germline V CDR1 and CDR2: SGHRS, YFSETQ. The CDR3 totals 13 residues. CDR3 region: CASSQGSNYGYTF. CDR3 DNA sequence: TGCGCCAGCAGCCAGGGCTCTAACTATGGCTACACCTTC.

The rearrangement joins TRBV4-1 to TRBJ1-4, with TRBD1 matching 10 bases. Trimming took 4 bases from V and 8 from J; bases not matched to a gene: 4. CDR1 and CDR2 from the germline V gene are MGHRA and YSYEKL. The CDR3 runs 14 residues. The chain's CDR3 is CASSLADRGEKLFF. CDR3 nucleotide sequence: TGCGCCAGCAGCCTAGCGGACAGGGGGGAAAAACTGTTTTTT.

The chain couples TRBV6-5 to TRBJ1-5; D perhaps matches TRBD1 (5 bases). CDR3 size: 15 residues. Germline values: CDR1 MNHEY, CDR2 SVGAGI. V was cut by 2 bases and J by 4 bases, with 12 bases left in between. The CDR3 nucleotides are TGTGCCAGCAGTTACAGGGCAGGGAGGAATCAGCCCCAGCATTTT. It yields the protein CASSYRAGRNQPQHF.

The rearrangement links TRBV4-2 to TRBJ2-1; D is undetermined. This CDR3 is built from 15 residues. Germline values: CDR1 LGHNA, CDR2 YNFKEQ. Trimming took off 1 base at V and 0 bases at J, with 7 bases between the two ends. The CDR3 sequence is CASSQGTPSYNEQFF. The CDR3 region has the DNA TGTGCCAGCAGCCAAGGTACTCCCTCCTACAATGAGCAGTTCTTC.